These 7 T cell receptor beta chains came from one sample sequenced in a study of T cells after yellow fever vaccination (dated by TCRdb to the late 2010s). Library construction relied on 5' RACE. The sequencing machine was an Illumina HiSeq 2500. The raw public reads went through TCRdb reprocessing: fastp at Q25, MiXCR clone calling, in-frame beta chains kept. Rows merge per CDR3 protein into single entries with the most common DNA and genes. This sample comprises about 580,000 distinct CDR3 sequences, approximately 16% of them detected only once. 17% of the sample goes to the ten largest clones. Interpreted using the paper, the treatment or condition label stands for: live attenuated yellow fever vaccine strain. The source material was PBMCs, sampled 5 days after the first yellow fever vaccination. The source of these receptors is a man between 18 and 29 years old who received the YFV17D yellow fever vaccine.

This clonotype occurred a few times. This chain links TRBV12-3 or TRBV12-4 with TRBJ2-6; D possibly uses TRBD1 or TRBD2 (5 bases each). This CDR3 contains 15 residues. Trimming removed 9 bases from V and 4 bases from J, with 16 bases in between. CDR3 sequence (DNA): TGTGCCAGTAGGCAGGGAGCTCTGGGGGCCAACGTCCTGACTTTC. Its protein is CASRQGALGANVLTF.

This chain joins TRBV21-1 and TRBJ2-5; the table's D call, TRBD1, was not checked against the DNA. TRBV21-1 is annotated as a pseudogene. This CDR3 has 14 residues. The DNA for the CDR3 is TGTGCCAGCATCTGCGGGACCTTCCAAGAGACCCAGTACTTC. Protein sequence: CASICGTFQETQYF.

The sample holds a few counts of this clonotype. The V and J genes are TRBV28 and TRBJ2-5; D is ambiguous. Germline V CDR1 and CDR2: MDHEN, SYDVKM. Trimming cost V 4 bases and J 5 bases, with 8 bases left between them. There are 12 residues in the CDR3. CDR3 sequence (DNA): TGTGCCAGCAGTTCTCTCAAGGAGACCCAGTACTTC. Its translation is CASSSLKETQYF.

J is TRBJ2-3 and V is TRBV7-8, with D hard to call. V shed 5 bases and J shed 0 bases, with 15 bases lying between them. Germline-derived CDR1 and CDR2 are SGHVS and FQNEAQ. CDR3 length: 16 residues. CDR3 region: CASSQDSFASTDTQYF. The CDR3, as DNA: TGTGCCAGCAGCCAAGACTCATTTGCTAGCACAGATACGCAGTATTTT.

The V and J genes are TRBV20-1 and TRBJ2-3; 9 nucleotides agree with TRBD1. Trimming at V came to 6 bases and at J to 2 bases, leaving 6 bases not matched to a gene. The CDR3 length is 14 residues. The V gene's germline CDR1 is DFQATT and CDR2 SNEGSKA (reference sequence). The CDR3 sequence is CSARDRVATDTQYF. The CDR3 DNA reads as TGCAGTGCCAGGGACAGGGTGGCCACAGATACGCAGTATTTT.

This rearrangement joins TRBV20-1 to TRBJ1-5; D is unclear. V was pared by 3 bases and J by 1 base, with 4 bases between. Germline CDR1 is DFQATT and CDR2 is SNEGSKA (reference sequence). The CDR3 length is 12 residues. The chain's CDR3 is CSASLSNQPQHF. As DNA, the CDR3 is TGCAGTGCTAGTCTCAGCAATCAGCCCCAGCATTTT.

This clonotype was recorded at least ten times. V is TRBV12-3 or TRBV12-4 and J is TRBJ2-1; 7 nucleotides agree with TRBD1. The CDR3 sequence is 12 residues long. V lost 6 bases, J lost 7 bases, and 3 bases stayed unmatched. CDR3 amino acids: CASSPTGNEQFF. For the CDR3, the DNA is TGTGCCAGCAGCCCGACAGGGAATGAGCAGTTCTTC.